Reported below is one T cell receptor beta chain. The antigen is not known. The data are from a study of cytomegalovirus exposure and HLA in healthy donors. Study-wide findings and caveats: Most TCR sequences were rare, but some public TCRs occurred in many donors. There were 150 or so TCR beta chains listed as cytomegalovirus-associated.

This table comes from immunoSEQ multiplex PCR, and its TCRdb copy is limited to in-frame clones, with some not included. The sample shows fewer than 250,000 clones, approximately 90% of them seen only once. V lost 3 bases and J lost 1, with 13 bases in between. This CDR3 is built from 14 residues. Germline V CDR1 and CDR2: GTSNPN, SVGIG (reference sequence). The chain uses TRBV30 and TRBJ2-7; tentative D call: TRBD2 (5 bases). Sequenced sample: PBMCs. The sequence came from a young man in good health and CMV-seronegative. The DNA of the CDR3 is TGTGCCTGGAGCCTGCGGGTACCGTCCTACGAGCAGTACTTC. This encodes CAWSLRVPSYEQYF.